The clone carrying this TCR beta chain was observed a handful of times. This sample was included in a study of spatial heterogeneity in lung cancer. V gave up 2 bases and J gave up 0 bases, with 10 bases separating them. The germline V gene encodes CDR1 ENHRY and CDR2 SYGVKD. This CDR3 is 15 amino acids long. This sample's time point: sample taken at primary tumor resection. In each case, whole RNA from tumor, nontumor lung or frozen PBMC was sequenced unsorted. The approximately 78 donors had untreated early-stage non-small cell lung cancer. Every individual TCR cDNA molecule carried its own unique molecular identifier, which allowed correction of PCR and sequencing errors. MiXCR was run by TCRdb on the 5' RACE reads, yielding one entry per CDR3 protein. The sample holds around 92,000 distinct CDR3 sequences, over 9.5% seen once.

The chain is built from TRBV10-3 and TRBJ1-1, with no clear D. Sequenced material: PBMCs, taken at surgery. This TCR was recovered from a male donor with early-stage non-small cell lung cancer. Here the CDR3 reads CAISETGTLNTEAFF. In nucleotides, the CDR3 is TGTGCCATCAGTGAGACCGGTACTTTGAACACTGAAGCTTTCTTT.